Listed here are 10 T cell receptor beta chains from one sample, sequenced in a study of cytomegalovirus exposure and HLA in healthy donors. The PCR ran on 60 Vbeta and 13 Jbeta primers. Repertoires were generated with immunoSEQ multiplex PCR, while TCRdb's copy carries only in-frame clones and drops some. Of about 130,000 clones in the sample, less than 85% were seen once. Sequences were obtained from PBMCs. These receptors were obtained from a man aged 35 to 55 in good health and CMV-seronegative.

CDR3 bases: TGTGCCAGCAGTGACAAAGGGGGGGGGCGTCAGCCCCAGCATTTT. Protein: CASSDKGGGRQPQHF. The J gene is TRBJ1-5, the V gene TRBV2; tentatively, D is TRBD1 (6 bases). The CDR3 spans 15 residues. The germline gives CDR1 SNHLY, CDR2 FYNNEI. Trimming took 3 bases from V and 6 from J, leaving 15 bases between them.

The chain couples TRBV9 to TRBJ2-2, with D maybe TRBD1 (6 bases). Germline loops: CDR1 SGDLS, CDR2 YYNGEE. The CDR3 is 15 residues long. Deletions cut 1 base from V and 0 bases from J, with 7 bases between. This CDR3 reads CASSVNRANTGELFF. The CDR3 DNA reads as TGTGCCAGCAGCGTAAACAGGGCGAACACCGGGGAGCTGTTTTTT. The full variable domain, rest sourced from reference TRBV9 and TRBJ2-2, is DSGVTQTPKHLITATGQRVTLRCSPRSGDLSVYWYQQSLDQGLQFLIQYYNGEERAKGNILERFSAQQFPDLHSELNLSSLELGDSALYFCASSVNRANTGELFFGEGSRLTVL.

The V call is TRBV19, the J call TRBJ1-1; TRBD1 might be the D (5 bases). Germline CDR1 reads LNHDA; CDR2 reads SQIVND (reference sequence). The length of the CDR3 is 13 residues. The V gene lost 4 bases and the J gene lost 4 bases, with 10 bases spanning the gap. CDR3 in DNA: TGTGCCAGTAGTACCATCGGGGGCACTGAAGCTTTCTTT. Protein product: CASSTIGGTEAFF. Full variable domain (missing parts from reference TRBV19 and TRBJ1-1): DGGITQSPKYLFRKEGQNVTLSCEQNLNHDAMYWYRQDPGQGLRLIYYSQIVNDFQKGDIAEGYSVSREKKESFPLTVTSAQKNPTAFYLCASSTIGGTEAFFGQGTRLTVV.

The chain links TRBV5-5 to TRBJ1-1; a weak D match, TRBD1 (5 bases). Trimming stripped 6 bases from V and 1 base from J, with 13 bases between. Germline loops: CDR1 SGHKS, CDR2 YYEKEE (reference sequence). This CDR3 has 14 residues. The CDR3 DNA is TGTGCCAGCACCAAGGCGGGGGGGAACACTGAAGCTTTCTTT. Its translation: CASTKAGGNTEAFF.

The chain uses TRBV6-5 and TRBJ2-7, with D perhaps TRBD1 (5 bases). Germline V gene lookup returns CDR1 MNHEY and CDR2 SVGAGI. Trimming left V 5 bases short and J 1 base short, with 6 bases between. The CDR3 loop spans 12 amino acids. The CDR3 DNA reads as TGTGCCAGCAGTACAGGATCCTACGAGCAGTACTTC. It specifies CASSTGSYEQYF.

The genes are TRBV7-3 and TRBJ2-1; 8 bases are shared with TRBD1. The CDR3 loop spans 15 amino acids. The germline V gene encodes CDR1 SGHTA and CDR2 FQGTGA. V lost 1 base and J lost 4; bases outside the gene matches: 3. CDR3 DNA: TGTGCCAGCAGCTTAAAACAGGGGGAATACAATGAGCAGTTCTTC. It encodes CASSLKQGEYNEQFF. Variable domain in full (rest from reference TRBV7-3 and TRBJ2-1): GAGVSQTPSNKVTEKGKYVELRCDPISGHTALYWYRQSLGQGPEFLIYFQGTGAADDSGLPNDRFFAVRPEGSVSTLKIQRTERGDSAVYLCASSLKQGEYNEQFFGPGTRLTVL.

This clone has a handful of counts. This chain uses TRBV4-1 with TRBJ2-7; 7 bases are a match to TRBD2. The ends lost 6 bases at V and 5 bases at J; junction bases unmatched: 10. The CDR3 length is 14 residues. The germline V gene has CDR1 MGHRA and CDR2 YSYEKL. The CDR3 is CASSQRGWGDEQYF. The CDR3 DNA sequence: TGCGCCAGCAGTCAGCGGGGCTGGGGGGACGAGCAGTACTTC.

This clone was counted a single time. The chain employs TRBV5-4 and TRBJ2-7, with TRBD2 matching over 13 bases. This CDR3 contains 15 residues. In germline, CDR1 is SGHNT, CDR2 YYREEE (reference sequence). Losses at the gene ends were 4 bases for V and 3 bases for J; bases not matched to a gene: 4. CDR3 DNA sequence: TGTGCCAGCAGCCCCGGGACTAGCGGGATCTACGAGCAGTACTTC. Amino acids: CASSPGTSGIYEQYF.

This chain uses TRBV10-3 with TRBJ2-7; D is undetermined. There are 12 residues in the CDR3. Germline loops: CDR1 ENHRY, CDR2 SYGVKD. V lost 10 bases to trimming and J lost 3 bases, with 13 bases between them. This CDR3 reads CATHGGDYEQYF. CDR3 sequence (DNA): TGTGCCACCCACGGCGGAGACTACGAGCAGTACTTC.

For the CDR3, the DNA is TGTGCCAGCAGTGCTCCAGGGCTAGCGGGGCCCAAAAACATTCAGTACTTC. Its protein is CASSAPGLAGPKNIQYF. V gene TRBV25-1 combines with J gene TRBJ2-4, with TRBD2 identical over 9 bases. The V segment lost 4 bases and the J segment 2 bases; nucleotides outside the gene matches: 9. The CDR3 runs 17 residues. In germline, CDR1 is MGHDK, CDR2 SYGVNS.